This TCR beta chain was captured by sequencing in a study of blood T cell repertoires in COVID-19. Overall study context: The cDNA or gDNA used as material had been derived from T cells, B-cell-depleted T cells, or PBMCs.

As originally analysed: Reference gene primers were amplified, and this amplification served to estimate nucleated cell counts. Sequencing used immunoSEQ multiplex PCR; TCRdb keeps in-frame clones, though not all of them. The DNA gave D and trimming, while V, J and clone size come from that table. The sample includes about 290,000 clones, 89% of them seen just once. Categorization into cohorts depended on clinical history that participants reported. The recovered donors of Cohort 3 showed two negative PCRs, clearance, or symptom resolution. The clonotype originates from a middle-aged woman who had recovered from COVID-19. The sample taken for sequencing was PBMCs or T cells enriched from blood (not recorded which).

The DNA of the CDR3 is TGTGCCAGCAGTGAACAGGCCTACGAGCAGTACTTC. This translates into CASSEQAYEQYF. V gene TRBV2 combines with J gene TRBJ2-7; D remains ambiguous. V gave up 2 bases and J gave up 2 bases, with 4 bases separating them. The germline CDR1 and CDR2 sequences are SNHLY and FYNNEI. The CDR3 covers 12 residues.